This T cell receptor (beta chain) was recorded in a study of shared clonotypes between healthy human individuals. Sequencing was performed with immunoSEQ multiplex PCR; in TCRdb, only in-frame clones are kept and a portion is missing. Of some 2,500,000 clones in the sample, under 95% were seen once. This CDR3 contains 14 residues. Germline V gene data show CDR1 as SGHNT and CDR2 as YENEEA. Trimming shortened V by 5 bases and J by 2 bases, and 13 bases separated the two germline ends. This clone was picked up one time. Its antigen is unknown. The study, taken as a whole, reports: Rarefaction indicated that sorted-subset sequencing remained incomplete although depth was large. Investigators collected only blood, and repertoires in tissues likely differ.

The chain carries TRBV11-3 and TRBJ2-7; TRBD2 is a possible D gene (7 bases). The sample consisted of naive CD4+ T cells from PBMCs. Subset: CD45RA+ positively selected. The receptor was isolated from a man younger than 30 in good health. Some clones in this sample may be carry-over from other donors' samples. CDR3: CASSMGAGAYEQYF. CDR3 bases: TGTGCCAGCAGCATGGGGGCGGGAGCCTACGAGCAGTACTTC.